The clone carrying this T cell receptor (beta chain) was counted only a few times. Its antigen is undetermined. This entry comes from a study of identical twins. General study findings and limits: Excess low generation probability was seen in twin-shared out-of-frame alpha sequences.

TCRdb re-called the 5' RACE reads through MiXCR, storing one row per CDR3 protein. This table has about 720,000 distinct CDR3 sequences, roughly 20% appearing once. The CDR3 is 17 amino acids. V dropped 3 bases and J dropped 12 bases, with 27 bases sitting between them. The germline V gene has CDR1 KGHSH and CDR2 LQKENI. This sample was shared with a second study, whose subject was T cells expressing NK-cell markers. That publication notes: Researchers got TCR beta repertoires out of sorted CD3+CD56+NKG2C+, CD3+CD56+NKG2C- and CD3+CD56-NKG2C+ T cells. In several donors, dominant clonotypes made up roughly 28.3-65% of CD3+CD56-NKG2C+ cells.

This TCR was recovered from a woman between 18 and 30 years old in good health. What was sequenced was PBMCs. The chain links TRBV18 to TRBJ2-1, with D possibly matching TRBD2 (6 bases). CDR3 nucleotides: TGTGCCAGCTCACCTGGTATCGGGACTTTCTCGTTCAACGGGCAGTTCTTC. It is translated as CASSPGIGTFSFNGQFF.